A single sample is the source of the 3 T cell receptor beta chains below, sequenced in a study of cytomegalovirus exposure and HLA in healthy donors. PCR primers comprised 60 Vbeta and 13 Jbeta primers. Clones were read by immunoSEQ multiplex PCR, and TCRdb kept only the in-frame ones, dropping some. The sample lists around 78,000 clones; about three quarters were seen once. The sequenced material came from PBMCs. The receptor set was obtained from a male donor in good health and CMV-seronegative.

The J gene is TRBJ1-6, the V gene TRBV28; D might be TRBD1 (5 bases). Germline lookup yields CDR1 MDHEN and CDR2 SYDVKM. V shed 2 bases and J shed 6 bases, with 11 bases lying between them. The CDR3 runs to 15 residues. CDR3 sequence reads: CASSLKGALNSPLHF. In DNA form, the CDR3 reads TGTGCCAGCAGTTTAAAAGGGGCGCTTAATTCACCCCTCCACTTT.

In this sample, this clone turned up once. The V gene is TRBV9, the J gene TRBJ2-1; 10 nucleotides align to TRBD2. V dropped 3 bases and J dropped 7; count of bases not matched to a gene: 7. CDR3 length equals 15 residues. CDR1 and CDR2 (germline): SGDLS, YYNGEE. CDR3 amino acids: CASSALAGGMNEQFF. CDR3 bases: TGTGCCAGCAGCGCGTTAGCGGGGGGTATGAATGAGCAGTTCTTC.

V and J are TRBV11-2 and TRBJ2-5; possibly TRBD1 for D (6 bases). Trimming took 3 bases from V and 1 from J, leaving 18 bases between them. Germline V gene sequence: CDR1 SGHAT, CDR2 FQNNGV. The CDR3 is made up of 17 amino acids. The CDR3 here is CASSLTGGLLVQETQYF. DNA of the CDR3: TGTGCCAGCAGCTTGACAGGCGGACTTCTCGTCCAAGAGACCCAGTACTTC.